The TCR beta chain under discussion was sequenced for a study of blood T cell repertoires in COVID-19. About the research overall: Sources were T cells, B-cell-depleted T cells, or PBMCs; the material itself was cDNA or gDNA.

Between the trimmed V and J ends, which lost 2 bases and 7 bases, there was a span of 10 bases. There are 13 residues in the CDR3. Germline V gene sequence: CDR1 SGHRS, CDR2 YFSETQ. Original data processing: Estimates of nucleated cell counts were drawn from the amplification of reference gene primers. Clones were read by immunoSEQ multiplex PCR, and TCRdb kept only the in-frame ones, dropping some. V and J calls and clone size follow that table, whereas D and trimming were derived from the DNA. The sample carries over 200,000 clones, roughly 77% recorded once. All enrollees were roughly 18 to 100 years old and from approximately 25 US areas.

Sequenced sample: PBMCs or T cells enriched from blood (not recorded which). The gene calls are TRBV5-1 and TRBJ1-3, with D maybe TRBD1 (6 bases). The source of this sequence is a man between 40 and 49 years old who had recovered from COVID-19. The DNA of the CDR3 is TGCGCCAGCAGCTTAGACAGGAGGAACACCATATATTTT. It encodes CASSLDRRNTIYF.